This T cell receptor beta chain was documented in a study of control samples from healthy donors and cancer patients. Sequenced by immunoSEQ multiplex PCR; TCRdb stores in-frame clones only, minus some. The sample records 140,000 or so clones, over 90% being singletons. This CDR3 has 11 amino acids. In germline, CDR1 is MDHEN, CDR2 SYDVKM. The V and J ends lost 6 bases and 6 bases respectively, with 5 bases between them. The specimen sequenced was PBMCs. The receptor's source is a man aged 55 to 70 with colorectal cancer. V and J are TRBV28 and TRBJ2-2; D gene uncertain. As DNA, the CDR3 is TGTGCCAGCAGCTCAGCCGGGGAGCTGTTTTTT. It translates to CASSSAGELFF.